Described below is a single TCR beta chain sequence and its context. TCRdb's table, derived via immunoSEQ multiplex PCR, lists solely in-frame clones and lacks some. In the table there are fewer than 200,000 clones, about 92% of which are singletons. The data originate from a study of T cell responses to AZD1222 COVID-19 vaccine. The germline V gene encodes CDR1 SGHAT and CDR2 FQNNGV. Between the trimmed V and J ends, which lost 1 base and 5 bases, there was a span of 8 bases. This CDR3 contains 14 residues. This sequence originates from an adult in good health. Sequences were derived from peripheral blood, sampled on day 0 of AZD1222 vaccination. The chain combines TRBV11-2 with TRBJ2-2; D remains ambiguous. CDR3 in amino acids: CASSLAPITGELFF. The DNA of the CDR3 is TGTGCCAGCAGCTTAGCTCCTATAACCGGGGAGCTGTTTTTT.